This is a list of T cell receptor beta chains from one sample in a study of blood T cell repertoires in COVID-19. The assay was immunoSEQ multiplex PCR, and TCRdb's table has in-frame clones only and misses some. The data contain about 53,000 clones, 65% to 85% of them singletons. The sequencing sample was made of peripheral blood. Receptors originate from a human donor with active or convalescent COVID-19. The donor label of this sample is uncertain. CDR3s include the opening cysteine and the closing phenylalanine or tryptophan. Each record gives: D gene, V gene, J gene, clone size, CDR3 protein. D genes are given only for firm matches. Expanded clones are given a class, and other clones once, few, many or no size at all.

>-|TRBV11-3|TRBJ1-4|few
CASSLRGNEKLFF
>TRBD2|TRBV29-1|TRBJ2-1|-
CSVEKGTSGRLLFF
>TRBD1|TRBV23-1|TRBJ1-1|-
CASSGDGQGGPEAFF
>TRBD1|TRBV19|TRBJ1-5|-
CASSIGDRINQPQHF
>TRBD1|TRBV5-1|TRBJ1-1|-
CASSLEGATEAFF
>TRBD1|TRBV10-3|TRBJ2-7|-
CAISPGQGAYEQYF
>TRBD2|TRBV10-1|TRBJ2-2|-
CASSKSGRTGELFF
>TRBD2|TRBV27|TRBJ2-4|-
CASSSGAAKNIQYF
>TRBD1|TRBV5-1|TRBJ2-7|-
CASSPGQGNEQYF
>-|TRBV9|TRBJ2-7|-
CASSSTENYEQYF
>TRBD1|TRBV14|TRBJ1-2|-
CASRQSGGATYGYTF
>-|TRBV3-1/TRBV3-2|TRBJ1-2|-
CASSQDIEGDYGYTF
>-|TRBV7-2|TRBJ2-7|once
CASSLYGQYEQYF
>TRBD1|TRBV7-3|TRBJ2-2|-
CASSLLTGGPGELFF
>-|TRBV27|TRBJ1-6|-
CASSLGSWTENSPLHF
>TRBD2|TRBV5-1|TRBJ2-3|-
CASSSAGGRGDTQYF
>-|TRBV10-3|TRBJ1-2|-
CAISERTSRDGYTF
>-|TRBV29-1|TRBJ1-2|-
CSVVSRGQRSYGYTF
>-|TRBV7-9|TRBJ1-3|-
CASSLVGRPSGNTIYF
>TRBD1|TRBV28|TRBJ2-7|-
CASSTGTVLREQYF
>TRBD1|TRBV12-3/TRBV12-4|TRBJ1-6|-
CASRQGFQSPLHF
>TRBD2|TRBV7-2|TRBJ2-7|-
CASSLGTSGSEQYF
>TRBD1|TRBV5-1|TRBJ2-3|few
CASSLSGGGADTQYF
>-|TRBV28|TRBJ1-4|-
CASSNGLEKLFF
>TRBD2|TRBV19|TRBJ2-7|few
CASHPLAGPPYEQYF
>TRBD2|TRBV24-1|TRBJ2-5|once
CATSDSSGRVGETQYF
>-|TRBV6-6|TRBJ1-1|-
CASSYSVANTEAFF
>-|TRBV28|TRBJ2-3|few
CASSRLVLLGAVAQYF
>-|TRBV4-1|TRBJ1-2|-
CASSQEWGLGYGYTF
>-|TRBV15|TRBJ2-7|-
CATSRDPPYEQYF
>TRBD1|TRBV10-3|TRBJ2-6|-
CAIQPGLRGQGYSGANVLTF
>-|TRBV5-1|TRBJ1-1|-
CASSPQTVRNTEAFF
>TRBD2|TRBV6-4|TRBJ2-1|few
CASSEKLAGSYNEQFF
>-|TRBV19|TRBJ2-4|-
CASTEGVLAKNIQYF
>-|TRBV5-1|TRBJ2-7|few
CASRDLSSYEQYF
>-|TRBV7-8|TRBJ2-7|once
CASSLKTGSFYEQYF
>TRBD2|TRBV18|TRBJ2-5|-
CASSPAGGETQYF
>-|TRBV7-3|TRBJ1-6|-
CASSLRAGYSPLHF
>-|TRBV6-4|TRBJ2-7|-
CASSADADYEQYF
>-|TRBV15|TRBJ1-5|-
CATSIHGAVQPQHF
>TRBD1|TRBV7-2|TRBJ2-1|-
CASSGTGLYNEQFF
>TRBD1|TRBV28|TRBJ1-5|-
CASSLWAGGDQPQHF
>-|TRBV19|TRBJ2-1|-
CASSMGARAYNEQFF
>-|TRBV2|TRBJ1-4|-
CASSETGPGGKLFF
>-|TRBV28|TRBJ1-5|-
CASSFGLGVRPQHF
>TRBD1|TRBV6-2/TRBV6-3|TRBJ1-2|-
CASSWTGAESGYTF
>-|TRBV20-1|TRBJ1-5|-
CSASVIRDQPQHF
>-|TRBV3-1/TRBV3-2|TRBJ2-1|-
CASSLLRLDNEQFF
>-|TRBV29-1|TRBJ2-5|-
CSGEGGGETQYF